A single sample is the source of the 30 T cell receptor beta chains below, sequenced in a study of T-cell reconstitution after alpha-beta-depleted transplantation in children. The TCRbeta library incorporated unique molecular identifiers. TCRdb redid the calling of the PCR reads with MiXCR, one entry per CDR3 protein. This sample has 3,000 to 4,500 distinct CDR3 sequences; about 23% occur once, and the top ten carry roughly 63%. The material was PBMCs, mostly from graft donor cells, obtained 60 days after TCRalphabeta/CD19-depleted stem cell transplant. The receptors were gathered from a boy under two years old who had a stem cell transplant for acute myeloid leukemia, so the T cells may come from the graft donor.

This clonotype came up many times. This rearrangement joins TRBV20-1 to TRBJ2-1; D may be TRBD1 (6 bases). V was shortened by 1 base and J by 6 bases, with 13 bases between the two germline ends. Looked up from germline, CDR1 is DFQATT and CDR2 is SNEGSKA (reference sequence). This CDR3 has 14 residues. CDR3 sequence reads: CSARAHRVINEQFF. In DNA form, the CDR3 reads TGCAGTGCTAGAGCCCACAGGGTGATCAATGAGCAGTTCTTC.

In its sample, this clonotype is medium-sized (0.01 to 0.1%). The chain couples TRBV20-1 to TRBJ1-1; no firm D call. This CDR3 has 12 amino acids. Trimming removed 6 bases from V and 3 bases from J, with 11 bases in between. Germline V gene sequence: CDR1 DFQATT, CDR2 SNEGSKA (reference sequence). CDR3 loop: CSAIRWDTEAFF. CDR3 nucleotides: TGCAGTGCAATCCGATGGGACACTGAAGCTTTCTTT.

This chain links TRBV5-3 with TRBJ1-2, with D perhaps matching TRBD1 (6 bases). TRBV5-3 is assigned to the ORF class and has an uncertain function. This CDR3 has 13 residues. The ends were cut back, 8 bases at V and 4 bases at J, with 15 bases in the middle. CDR3 region: CARGPGQRYGYTF. Written as DNA, the CDR3 is TGTGCCAGGGGCCCAGGACAGCGCTATGGCTACACCTTC.

This clonotype occurred many times. The rearrangement joins TRBV19 to TRBJ2-5; D unresolved. The CDR3 is 13 residues long. Germline V gene data show CDR1 as LNHDA and CDR2 as SQIVND (reference sequence). Trimming cost V 5 bases and J 1 base, with 8 bases left between them. This chain's CDR3 is CASSSVTQETQYF. Written as DNA, the CDR3 is TGTGCCAGTAGTTCAGTTACCCAAGAGACCCAGTACTTC.

This clonotype was detected many times. The CDR3 loop reads CSAIWGLAESYNEQFF. CDR3 in DNA: TGCAGTGCTATATGGGGGCTAGCGGAATCCTACAATGAGCAGTTCTTC. The chain is built from TRBV20-1 and TRBJ2-1, with D perhaps TRBD2 (7 bases). This CDR3 is built from 16 residues. Germline V lookup: CDR1 DFQATT, CDR2 SNEGSKA (reference sequence). The V and J ends lost 4 bases and 1 base respectively, with 17 bases between them.

The chain employs TRBV15 and TRBJ1-5; TRBD1 might be the D (5 bases). Germline assignment: CDR1 LNHNV and CDR2 YYDKDF (reference sequence). The CDR3 covers 8 residues. In DNA form, the CDR3 reads TGTATAGTCTTGGGGGAGCATTTT. It encodes CIVLGEHF.

This clonotype was counted at least ten times. The chain couples TRBV2 to TRBJ2-1, with TRBD2 as a possible D gene (5 bases). The germline V and J ends were trimmed by 2 bases and 9 bases, with 11 bases remaining between them. CDR3 size: 13 residues. In germline, CDR1 is SNHLY, CDR2 FYNNEI. The CDR3 is CASSERLASEQFF. Written as DNA, the CDR3 is TGTGCCAGCAGTGAAAGGCTAGCATCTGAGCAGTTCTTC.

The chain links TRBV20-1 to TRBJ2-7; 10 nucleotides align to TRBD2. CDR3 length equals 13 residues. Germline CDR1 reads DFQATT; CDR2 reads SNEGSKA (reference sequence). The J segment lost 7 bases and the V segment lost 3 bases, leaving 6 bases of the junction unmatched. The CDR3 region has the DNA TGCAGTGCTAGTAAAGCGGGGGGGAGGGAGCAGTACTTC. It encodes CSASKAGGREQYF.

This clonotype appeared once. The J gene is TRBJ2-7, the V gene TRBV29-1; D unclear. Trimming removed 0 bases at V and 5 bases at J, with 8 bases between. The CDR3 extends over 12 amino acids. Germline CDR1 is SQVTM and CDR2 is ANQGSEA. The CDR3 loop reads CSVEDLAHEQYF. DNA for the CDR3: TGCAGCGTTGAAGATTTGGCGCACGAGCAGTACTTC.

The CDR3 region is CHVLGTEAFF. The CDR3 DNA sequence: TGTCACGTCTTGGGGACTGAAGCTTTCTTT. The chain has TRBV15 and TRBJ1-1; no reliable D call. Looked up from germline, CDR1 is LNHNV and CDR2 is YYDKDF (reference sequence). CDR3 length equals 10 residues.

This clonotype has only one observation. V usage is TRBV15 and J usage is TRBJ2-3, with D perhaps being TRBD1 or TRBD2 (5 bases each). The CDR3 runs to 12 residues. CDR1 is LNHNV, CDR2 YYDKDF, per germline (reference sequence). The CDR3 DNA reads as TGTGCTTTCTTGGGGGACACAGATACGCAGTATTTT. Its protein product is CAFLGDTDTQYF.

The CDR3 sequence: CASSLRTSGSYEQYF. In nucleotides, the CDR3 is TGTGCCAGCAGTTTGCGGACTAGCGGCTCCTACGAGCAGTACTTC. The chain couples TRBV12-3 or TRBV12-4 to TRBJ2-7; 10 bases agree with TRBD2. With 3 bases clipped from V and 0 bases from J, the junction kept 2 bases outside the gene matches. The CDR3 has 15 amino acids.

This clonotype was counted many times. This sequence joins TRBV7-8 and TRBJ2-2; D gene ambiguous. Germline assignment: CDR1 SGHVS and CDR2 FQNEAQ. The V gene lost 6 bases and the J gene lost 5 bases, with 7 bases spanning the gap. The CDR3 consists of 12 residues. CDR3 region: CASSMSTGELFF. DNA of the CDR3: TGTGCCAGCAGTATGAGTACCGGGGAGCTGTTTTTT.

This clonotype showed up many times. The chain employs TRBV9 and TRBJ1-2; weak D call: TRBD1 (5 bases). CDR1 and CDR2 (germline): SGDLS, YYNGEE. V dropped 3 bases and J dropped 0 bases, with 9 bases sitting between them. This CDR3 is 14 amino acids long. As DNA, the CDR3 is TGTGCCAGCAGCGCCATGGACACTAACTATGGCTACACCTTC. Amino acid sequence: CASSAMDTNYGYTF. Full variable domain (remainder filled in from reference TRBV9 and TRBJ1-2): DSGVTQTPKHLITATGQRVTLRCSPRSGDLSVYWYQQSLDQGLQFLIQYYNGEERAKGNILERFSAQQFPDLHSELNLSSLELGDSALYFCASSAMDTNYGYTFGSGTRLTVV.

This clonotype appeared many times. This chain joins TRBV2 and TRBJ1-2; a possible D gene is TRBD1 (6 bases). The germline gives CDR1 SNHLY, CDR2 FYNNEI. This CDR3 has 14 residues. V lost 5 bases, J lost 4 bases, and 14 bases lay in between. The CDR3 region has the DNA TGTGCCAGCAGTCGAGACACAGGGATCTATGGCTACACCTTC. Translation gives CASSRDTGIYGYTF.

This clonotype was seen repeatedly, ten times or more. In DNA, the CDR3 is TGTGCCAGCAGTTTATTATGGGACCCGGGGGCCACTGAAGCTTTCTTT. Amino acids: CASSLLWDPGATEAFF. The J gene is TRBJ1-1, the V gene TRBV28; tentatively, D is TRBD1 (6 bases). Trimming took off 1 base at V and 4 bases at J, with 16 bases between the two ends. This CDR3 is built from 16 residues. Per the germline V gene, CDR1 is MDHEN and CDR2 is SYDVKM.

J is TRBJ2-1 and V is TRBV29-1; 7 bases map to TRBD1. This CDR3 has 13 residues. Trimming removed 4 bases from V and 0 bases from J; junction bases left unmatched: 0. Germline assignment: CDR1 SQVTM and CDR2 ANQGSEA. The CDR3 sequence is CSVAGGSYNEQFF. As DNA, the CDR3 is TGCAGCGTTGCAGGGGGCTCCTACAATGAGCAGTTCTTC.

In this sample, this clonotype turned up a few times. V usage is TRBV15 and J usage is TRBJ1-5, with a tentative D call TRBD1 (5 bases). Germline loops: CDR1 LNHNV, CDR2 YYDKDF (reference sequence). The CDR3 sequence is 8 residues long. The CDR3 DNA follows: TGTGTGTTCTTGGGGGAGCATTTT. This translates into CVFLGEHF. The full variable domain, with the rest looked up from reference TRBV15 and TRBJ1-5, is DAMVIQNPRYQVTQFGKPVTLSCSQTLNHNVMYWYQQKSSQAPKLLFHYYDKDFNNEADTPDNFQSRRPNTSFCFLDIRSPGLGDTAMYLCVFLGEHFGDGTRLSIL.

Note on this clonotype: One junction end disagrees with the germline gene, perhaps due to a read error. The rearrangement uses TRBV15 and TRBJ2-2; D is tentatively TRBD1 or TRBD2 (5 bases each). This CDR3 is 13 amino acids long. The germline V gene has CDR1 LNHNV and CDR2 YYDKDF (reference sequence). The CDR3: CLFLGDPTGELFF. DNA of the CDR3: TGCCTTTTCTTGGGGGACCCCACCGGGGAGCTGTTTTTT.

This clonotype was counted at least ten times. The chain has TRBV15 and TRBJ2-5; D not resolved. V was cut by 5 bases and J by 5 bases, with 9 bases left in between. The CDR3 totals 12 residues. Germline V gene sequence: CDR1 LNHNV, CDR2 YYDKDF (reference sequence). The CDR3 nucleotides are TGTGCCACCAGCCCCCTTGGGGAGACCCAGTACTTC. Amino acid sequence: CATSPLGETQYF.

This clonotype is termed medium-sized. The rearrangement links TRBV20-1 to TRBJ1-6; TRBD1 aligns across 7 bases. V shed 5 bases, J shed 1 base, and the junction held 8 bases outside the gene matches. Germline CDR1 DFQATT, CDR2 SNEGSKA (reference sequence). The CDR3 sequence is 16 residues long. The CDR3 reads CSAARQGVSYNSPLHF. As DNA, the CDR3 is TGCAGTGCTGCCCGACAGGGAGTATCCTATAATTCACCCCTCCACTTT.

This clonotype has ten or more counts. This chain joins TRBV11-2 and TRBJ1-2; TRBD1 is a possible D gene (6 bases). This CDR3 is 14 amino acids long. Per the germline V gene, CDR1 is SGHAT and CDR2 is FQNNGV. Between the trimmed V and J ends, which lost 2 bases and 7 bases, there was a span of 14 bases. CDR3 in DNA: TGTGCCAGCAGCTTAAATGGGCAGGGGTCTGGCTACACCTTC. Residues: CASSLNGQGSGYTF.

The table lists this clonotype with many counts. This chain connects TRBV12-3 or TRBV12-4 to TRBJ1-1; D is possibly TRBD1 (5 bases). This CDR3 comprises 14 residues. V lost 6 bases, J lost 1 base, and 12 bases lay in between. CDR3 nucleotide sequence: TGTGCCAGCAGGTACAGGAACGGGAACACTGAAGCTTTCTTT. The encoded protein is CASRYRNGNTEAFF.

This clonotype was counted at least ten times. This rearrangement joins TRBV6-1 to TRBJ1-2; perhaps TRBD1 as D (5 bases). V was clipped by 6 bases and J by 4 bases, with 15 bases between them. The CDR3 has 14 amino acids. Germline CDR1 MNHNS, CDR2 SASEGT. The CDR3 DNA sequence: TGTGCCAGCAGAGCCCAGACAGTGCTCTATGGCTACACCTTC. Translated, it gives CASRAQTVLYGYTF.

This clonotype was counted ten times or more. A much larger clone differs from this one at a single base, so this may be a read error. The V and J genes are TRBV3-1 and TRBJ1-2; D unclear. The CDR3 has 14 amino acids. The V gene's germline CDR1 is LGHDT and CDR2 YNNKEL (reference sequence). CDR3 sequence (DNA): TGTACCAGCAGCCAAGAAGCGGATAACTATGGCTACACCTTC. It translates to CTSSQEADNYGYTF.

This clonotype has ten or more counts. V usage is TRBV4-3 and J usage is TRBJ2-1, with TRBD1 matching over 9 bases. Trimming took 4 bases from V and 8 from J; bases not matched to a gene: 9. The CDR3 loop spans 15 amino acids. Germline assignment: CDR1 LGHNA and CDR2 YSLEER. The CDR3 here is CASSPGQGGRDEQFF. CDR3 sequence (DNA): TGCGCCAGCAGCCCGGGACAGGGAGGGCGGGATGAGCAGTTCTTC.

The V gene is TRBV4-2, the J gene TRBJ2-1; D call uncertain. CDR3 length: 15 residues. Trimming cost V 4 bases and J 0 bases, with 10 bases left between them. The germline gives CDR1 LGHNA, CDR2 YNFKEQ. CDR3 sequence (DNA): TGTGCCAGCAGCCCCGTAGCCCTCTCCTACAATGAGCAGTTCTTC. Translated: CASSPVALSYNEQFF.

The chain carries TRBV7-9 and TRBJ2-5, with TRBD1 as a possible D gene (5 bases). V was trimmed by 2 bases and J by 7 bases, leaving 11 bases between them. The CDR3 is 13 amino acids. Germline CDR1 and CDR2: SEHNR and FQNEAQ (reference sequence). The CDR3 is CASSLRTGATQYF. In DNA form, the CDR3 reads TGTGCCAGCAGCTTACGTACAGGAGCGACCCAGTACTTC.

This clonotype was observed at least ten times. This chain joins TRBV20-1 and TRBJ1-1; D remains ambiguous. There are 13 residues in the CDR3. Germline loops: CDR1 DFQATT, CDR2 SNEGSKA (reference sequence). Trimming pared 0 bases from V and 7 bases from J, leaving 12 bases between. CDR3 nucleotide sequence: TGCAGTGCTAGAGATCACCGCGGGAGTGAAGCTTTCTTT. Translation: CSARDHRGSEAFF.

In its sample, this clonotype was seen many times. V usage is TRBV11-2 and J usage is TRBJ1-2, with D tentatively TRBD1 (5 bases). CDR3 length equals 14 residues. Trimming cost V 5 bases and J 3 bases, with 13 bases left between them. The germline V gene has CDR1 SGHAT and CDR2 FQNNGV. This chain's CDR3 is CASSPKGPDYGYTF. The CDR3 nucleotides are TGTGCCAGCAGCCCTAAGGGGCCGGACTATGGCTACACCTTC.